Listed below are T cell receptor beta chains from one sample, sequenced in a study of blood T cells in healthy people across ages. TCRdb independently ran MiXCR on the 5' RACE reads; one entry per CDR3 protein. Of 1.6 million or so distinct CDR3 sequences in the sample, 30% to 35% were seen once. Sequenced material: blood. These receptors were taken from a woman in her 30s in good health. Both conserved end residues are part of each CDR3. D genes are given only for firm matches. Clone size, where shown, is once, few, many, or a class for clones that have expanded.

cdr3_aa: CASSLSGGALDTQYF; cdr3_nt: TGTGCCAGCAGCCTTAGCGGGGGGGCCTTAGATACGCAGTATTTT; j_call: TRBJ2-3; clone_size: many; d_call: TRBD2; v_call: TRBV7-3
cdr3_aa: CSVSRGGRPDTQYF; cdr3_nt: TGCAGCGTTTCCAGGGGGGGGCGCCCAGATACGCAGTATTTT; j_call: TRBJ2-3; clone_size: NA; d_call: NA; v_call: TRBV29-1
cdr3_aa: CASSQEAVSEPQHF; cdr3_nt: TGCGCCAGCAGCCAAGAGGCGGTGTCGGAGCCCCAGCATTTT; j_call: TRBJ1-5; clone_size: NA; d_call: NA; v_call: TRBV4-1
cdr3_aa: CSATQGEAYGYTF; cdr3_nt: TGCAGTGCTACGCAGGGGGAAGCCTATGGCTACACCTTC; j_call: TRBJ1-2; clone_size: few; d_call: TRBD1; v_call: TRBV20-1
cdr3_aa: CAGSTGGTATNTEAFF; cdr3_nt: TGCGCCGGCAGCACTGGCGGGACAGCGACAAACACTGAAGCTTTCTTT; j_call: TRBJ1-1; clone_size: NA; d_call: TRBD1; v_call: TRBV5-1
cdr3_aa: CAWTGGLNEQFF; cdr3_nt: TGTGCCTGGACGGGTGGCCTAAATGAGCAGTTCTTC; j_call: TRBJ2-1; clone_size: NA; d_call: NA; v_call: TRBV30
cdr3_aa: CASSLRLAGGTSTDTQYF; cdr3_nt: TGTGCCAGCAGCTTAAGATTAGCGGGGGGTACTAGCACAGATACGCAGTATTTT; j_call: TRBJ2-3; clone_size: many; d_call: TRBD2; v_call: TRBV7-6
cdr3_aa: CASHLSIAGGFNEQFF; cdr3_nt: TGTGCCAGTCACCTAAGCATAGCGGGGGGCTTCAATGAGCAGTTCTTC; j_call: TRBJ2-1; clone_size: NA; d_call: TRBD2; v_call: TRBV11-2
cdr3_aa: CASSLYDRGARNEQYF; cdr3_nt: TGCGCCAGCAGCTTGTATGACAGGGGCGCTCGGAACGAGCAGTACTTC; j_call: TRBJ2-7; clone_size: few; d_call: TRBD1; v_call: TRBV5-1
cdr3_aa: CASSFGSSNYEQYF; cdr3_nt: TGTGCCAGCAGCTTCGGTAGCAGCAACTACGAGCAGTACTTC; j_call: TRBJ2-7; clone_size: NA; d_call: NA; v_call: TRBV5-4
cdr3_aa: CASSRILAGDPSKYF; cdr3_nt: TGTGCCAGCAGTCGGATACTAGCGGGGGATCCTTCGAAGTACTTC; j_call: TRBJ2-5; clone_size: few; d_call: TRBD2; v_call: TRBV28
cdr3_aa: CASRGAADTQYF; cdr3_nt: TGTGCCAGCAGGGGAGCAGCAGATACGCAGTATTTT; j_call: TRBJ2-3; clone_size: many; d_call: NA; v_call: TRBV12-3/TRBV12-4
cdr3_aa: CASSYAGPATNEKLFF; cdr3_nt: TGTGCCAGCAGTTACGCTGGGCCTGCAACTAATGAAAAACTGTTTTTT; j_call: TRBJ1-4; clone_size: NA; d_call: NA; v_call: TRBV6-5
cdr3_aa: CASSLAPSASNEQFF; cdr3_nt: TGTGCCAGCAGCTTAGCACCTAGCGCGAGCAATGAGCAGTTCTTC; j_call: TRBJ2-1; clone_size: few; d_call: NA; v_call: TRBV11-2
cdr3_aa: CASSPSVGGTGGTDTQYF; cdr3_nt: TGTGCCAGCTCACCATCCGTCGGGGGCACGGGGGGCACAGATACGCAGTATTTT; j_call: TRBJ2-3; clone_size: few; d_call: NA; v_call: TRBV18
cdr3_aa: CASTYSETSGGTDTQYF; cdr3_nt: TGTGCCAGCACTTACTCGGAGACTAGCGGGGGCACAGATACGCAGTATTTT; j_call: TRBJ2-3; clone_size: few; d_call: TRBD2; v_call: TRBV27
cdr3_aa: CASSRLLDEQYF; cdr3_nt: TGTGCCAGCAGCCGGTTACTGGACGAGCAGTACTTC; j_call: TRBJ2-7; clone_size: NA; d_call: NA; v_call: TRBV28
cdr3_aa: CAWSVYQGWGYTF; cdr3_nt: TGTGCCTGGAGTGTATATCAGGGATGGGGCTACACCTTC; j_call: TRBJ1-2; clone_size: NA; d_call: NA; v_call: TRBV30
cdr3_aa: CASSSGRVTYEQYF; cdr3_nt: TGTGCCAGCTCAAGCGGCAGAGTGACCTACGAGCAGTACTTC; j_call: TRBJ2-7; clone_size: few; d_call: NA; v_call: TRBV18
cdr3_aa: CASSSPPRDRVKDTQYF; cdr3_nt: TGTGCCAGCAGCTCCCCACCACGGGACAGGGTGAAGGATACGCAGTATTTT; j_call: TRBJ2-3; clone_size: NA; d_call: TRBD1; v_call: TRBV7-8
cdr3_aa: CASSLRGGDNEQFF; cdr3_nt: TGTGCCAGCAGTTTACGGGGGGGAGACAATGAGCAGTTCTTC; j_call: TRBJ2-1; clone_size: many; d_call: TRBD2; v_call: TRBV7-2
cdr3_aa: CASSHPLETGSYEQYF; cdr3_nt: TGCGCCAGCAGCCATCCCCTCGAGACAGGTTCCTACGAGCAGTACTTC; j_call: TRBJ2-7; clone_size: NA; d_call: NA; v_call: TRBV4-1
cdr3_aa: CASSLPGLAGMSTDTQYF; cdr3_nt: TGTGCCAGCAGCTTACCGGGACTAGCGGGAATGAGCACAGATACGCAGTATTTT; j_call: TRBJ2-3; clone_size: NA; d_call: TRBD2; v_call: TRBV7-2
cdr3_aa: CASSRSWGLGETQYF; cdr3_nt: TGTGCCAGCAGTAGAAGTTGGGGACTAGGAGAGACCCAGTACTTC; j_call: TRBJ2-5; clone_size: NA; d_call: TRBD2; v_call: TRBV6-6
cdr3_aa: CASSLALDPDRSEAFF; cdr3_nt: TGTGCCAGCAGTTTAGCGCTCGACCCAGATAGGAGTGAAGCTTTCTTT; j_call: TRBJ1-1; clone_size: NA; d_call: NA; v_call: TRBV12-3/TRBV12-4
cdr3_aa: CASNTISGRIEDTQYF; cdr3_nt: TGTGCCAGCAACACCATTAGCGGGAGAATCGAAGATACGCAGTATTTT; j_call: TRBJ2-3; clone_size: NA; d_call: TRBD2; v_call: TRBV11-2
cdr3_aa: CASSPRISAQETQYF; cdr3_nt: TGCGCCAGCAGCCCTCGAATTAGCGCACAAGAGACCCAGTACTTC; j_call: TRBJ2-5; clone_size: NA; d_call: NA; v_call: TRBV5-1
cdr3_aa: CASSPLRTREQYF; cdr3_nt: TGTGCCAGCAGTCCACTCCGGACGCGAGAGCAGTACTTC; j_call: TRBJ2-7; clone_size: NA; d_call: NA; v_call: TRBV2